This TCR beta chain was retrieved from a study of blood T cell repertoires in COVID-19. Background on the study: From the United States, Italy and Spain came samples of acute and convalescent COVID-19. T cells, B-cell-depleted T cells, or PBMCs provided the cDNA or gDNA that served as material.

Germline CDR1 and CDR2: MNHEY and SVGEGT. V dropped 2 bases and J dropped 5; count of bases not matched to a gene: 10. This CDR3 comprises 17 residues. Assay: immunoSEQ multiplex PCR; the TCRdb copy retains only in-frame clones and omits some. The table has 260,000 or so clones, approximately 91% seen once. This TCR was sampled from a man aged 18 to 30 with active or convalescent COVID-19. V and J are TRBV6-2 or TRBV6-3 and TRBJ2-2; 8 positions match TRBD1. The sequenced sample consisted of peripheral blood. The CDR3 region has the DNA TGTGCCAGCAGTTACAGTCCGGGCAGGGGGCAAACCGGGGAGCTGTTTTTT. Its protein product is CASSYSPGRGQTGELFF.